Following are 23 T cell receptor beta chains from one sample sequenced in a study of blood T cell repertoires in COVID-19 (dated by TCRdb to the early 2020s). Library preparation was by the immunoSEQ multiplex PCR assay. TCRdb limited this immuneACCESS table to in-frame rearrangements with V and J called. A share of clones is missing; checked studies link under half to unresolved V genes, and the rest is unexplained. The sample data list roughly 220,000 clones, and 80% to 90% of these were observed just once. The ten largest clones add up to approximately 4.2% of the sample. The sample taken for sequencing was PBMCs or T cells enriched from blood (not recorded which). The source is a woman aged 40 to 50 with acute COVID-19.

The chain links TRBV4-2 to TRBJ2-7, with TRBD2 matching 10 bases. Germline V CDR1 and CDR2: LGHNA, YNFKEQ. The CDR3 contains 15 residues. The ends lost 2 bases at V and 2 bases at J; junction bases unmatched: 3. CDR3 loop: CASSQLAGETYEQYF. As DNA, the CDR3 is TGTGCCAGCAGCCAACTAGCGGGAGAGACCTACGAGCAGTACTTC.

This clone has just one count. The J gene is TRBJ2-7, the V gene TRBV27; 9 bases fit TRBD1. This CDR3 region has 14 residues. Germline V CDR1 and CDR2: MNHEY, SMNVEV (reference sequence). V shed 6 bases, J shed 2 bases, and the junction held 5 bases outside the gene matches. CDR3 sequence: CASRTGTGPYEQYF. CDR3 nucleotide sequence: TGTGCCAGCAGGACCGGGACAGGGCCCTACGAGCAGTACTTC.

The chain joins TRBV2 to TRBJ2-5, with a possible D match to TRBD1 (6 bases). Germline loops: CDR1 SNHLY, CDR2 FYNNEI. Trimming left V 6 bases short and J 2 bases short, with 10 bases between. The CDR3 length is 13 residues. The CDR3 spells CASRGTLQETQYF. In nucleotides, the CDR3 is TGTGCCAGCAGGGGGACACTTCAAGAGACCCAGTACTTC.

The V and J genes are TRBV28 and TRBJ2-1; 8 positions agree with TRBD1. The CDR3 sequence is 14 residues long. The germline gives CDR1 MDHEN, CDR2 SYDVKM. Trimming removed 5 bases from V and 6 bases from J; junction bases left unmatched: 6. CDR3 amino acids: CASSPWTGSNEQFF. DNA of the CDR3: TGTGCCAGCAGTCCGTGGACAGGGAGCAATGAGCAGTTCTTC. Supplemented by reference TRBV28 and TRBJ2-1, the full variable domain reads DVKVTQSSRYLVKRTGEKVFLECVQDMDHENMFWYRQDPGLGLRLIYFSYDVKMKEKGDIPEGYSVSREKKERFSLILESASTNQTSMYLCASSPWTGSNEQFFGPGTRLTVL.

The chain employs TRBV28 and TRBJ2-7, with D perhaps matching TRBD1 (5 bases). Trimming left V 3 bases short and J 3 bases short, with 18 bases between. Germline CDR1 MDHEN, CDR2 SYDVKM. This CDR3 has 16 residues. The CDR3 DNA reads as TGTGCCAGCAGTTTTAAAAGGGGCAGAGGAGTCTACGAGCAGTACTTC. Amino acid sequence: CASSFKRGRGVYEQYF.

This clone was seen a single time. A read error may account for a junction end that differs from germline. The V and J genes are TRBV28 and TRBJ2-5; 12 nucleotides agree with TRBD2. Germline CDR1 MDHEN, CDR2 SYDVKM. This CDR3 is built from 11 residues. The CDR3 here is CASSAGTSGHF. The DNA of the CDR3 is TGTGCCAGCAGTGCCGGGACTAGCGGGCACTTC.

This rearrangement joins TRBV7-9 to TRBJ2-1, with D uncertain. Trimming removed 9 bases at V and 2 bases at J, with 20 bases between. The CDR3 runs 16 residues. Germline-derived CDR1 and CDR2 are SEHNR and FQNEAQ (reference sequence). The CDR3 is CASTLDLTLTYNEQFF. The CDR3 DNA sequence: TGTGCCAGTACCCTTGATTTGACTCTAACCTACAATGAGCAGTTCTTC. Drawing the rest from reference TRBV7-9 and TRBJ2-1, the complete variable domain is DTGVSQNPRHKITKRGQNVTFRCDPISEHNRLYWYRQTLGQGPEFLTYFQNEAQLEKSRLLSDRFSAERPKGSFSTLEIQRTEQGDSAMYLCASTLDLTLTYNEQFFGPGTRLTVL.

The chain couples TRBV28 to TRBJ1-5, with D hard to call. Deletions cut 10 bases from V and 0 bases from J, with 4 bases between. Germline values: CDR1 MDHEN, CDR2 SYDVKM. CDR3 size: 11 residues. The CDR3 nucleotides are TGTGCCACTAATAGCAATCAGCCCCAGCATTTT. It yields the protein CATNSNQPQHF.

The genes are TRBV6-5 and TRBJ1-6; D remains unclear. The V and J ends lost 7 bases and 7 bases respectively, with 8 bases between them. The V gene's germline CDR1 is MNHEY and CDR2 SVGAGI. The CDR3 is 12 amino acids. This CDR3 reads CASTIGNSPLHF. In DNA, the CDR3 is TGTGCCAGCACAATCGGGAATTCACCCCTCCACTTT.

The CDR3 DNA sequence: TGTGCCAGCAGTTACTCCAGGGGGACTGAAGCTTTCTTT. Its protein is CASSYSRGTEAFF. V and J are TRBV6-5 and TRBJ1-1; 7 nucleotides match TRBD1. The V segment lost 0 bases and the J segment 5 bases; nucleotides outside the gene matches: 0. Germline V CDR1 and CDR2: MNHEY, SVGAGI. There are 13 residues in the CDR3.

The chain couples TRBV5-6 to TRBJ1-2, with 7 bases aligning to TRBD1. The V gene's germline CDR1 is SGHDT and CDR2 YYEEEE. V shed 4 bases, J shed 4 bases, and the junction held 4 bases outside the gene matches. This CDR3 spans 13 amino acids. CDR3 sequence: CASSRGTVYGYTF. CDR3 in DNA: TGTGCCAGCAGCCGGGGGACAGTCTATGGCTACACCTTC.

This clone was picked up many times. The genes are TRBV6-2 or TRBV6-3 and TRBJ1-1; 7 bases agree with TRBD1. Per the germline V gene, CDR1 is MNHEY and CDR2 is SVGEGT. The CDR3 extends over 15 amino acids. V shed 0 bases, J shed 4 bases, and the junction held 5 bases outside the gene matches. The chain's CDR3 is CASSYSLAGGTEAFF. CDR3 coding DNA: TGTGCCAGCAGTTACTCCCTAGCAGGGGGCACTGAAGCTTTCTTT.

This clone was detected once. This chain joins TRBV19 and TRBJ2-1; possible D gene TRBD1, 6 bases. Trimming removed 6 bases from V and 8 bases from J, with 8 bases in between. This CDR3 has 11 amino acids. From germline, CDR1 is LNHDA and CDR2 SQIVND (reference sequence). CDR3 sequence (DNA): TGTGCCAGTAGATGGGGGCATGAGCAGTTCTTC. This encodes CASRWGHEQFF.

This clone turned up a few times. The gene calls are TRBV7-9 and TRBJ2-7, with TRBD2 matching 13 bases. This CDR3 contains 18 residues. The trim removed 1 base at V and 6 bases at J, leaving 12 bases unmatched. In germline, CDR1 is SEHNR, CDR2 FQNEAQ (reference sequence). In DNA form, the CDR3 reads TGTGCCAGCAGCTTAGAAGGAAGTGGGGGACTAGCGGGGCGCGAGCAGTACTTC. Amino acid sequence: CASSLEGSGGLAGREQYF.

This clone was seen a handful of times. The sample carries other DNA sequences with the same CDR3. The rearrangement joins TRBV7-9 to TRBJ2-2; a possible D gene is TRBD1 (6 bases). Germline lookup yields CDR1 SEHNR and CDR2 FQNEAQ (reference sequence). V was pared by 2 bases and J by 4 bases, with 8 bases between. CDR3 length: 14 residues. The CDR3 sequence is CASSLQGTTGELFF. CDR3 bases: TGTGCCAGCAGCTTACAGGGGACCACCGGGGAGCTGTTTTTT.

The chain has TRBV6-2 or TRBV6-3 and TRBJ1-1; D is unclear. Trimming took 6 bases from V and 1 from J, leaving 12 bases between them. The CDR3 runs to 14 residues. The germline gives CDR1 MNHEY, CDR2 SVGEGT. The CDR3 nucleotides are TGTGCCAGCAGCCCGCCTACGTCGAACACTGAAGCTTTCTTT. Its protein product is CASSPPTSNTEAFF.

This clone has just one count. This chain links TRBV5-4 with TRBJ2-7; 13 nucleotides line up with TRBD2. V dropped 4 bases and J dropped 5; count of bases not matched to a gene: 6. The CDR3 loop spans 15 amino acids. CDR1 SGHNT and CDR2 YYREEE come from the germline V gene (reference sequence). The DNA for the CDR3 is TGTGCCAGCAGCGCAGGACTAGCGGGAGTCAACGAGCAGTACTTC. Amino acids: CASSAGLAGVNEQYF.

This clone has only one observation. This chain joins TRBV12-3 or TRBV12-4 and TRBJ1-2, with 9 bases aligning to TRBD1. The V gene end was trimmed by 8 bases and the J gene end by 4 bases; junction bases not matched to a gene: 2. This CDR3 has 12 residues. The CDR3 DNA reads TGTGCCAGCGGACAGGGGCTCTATGGCTACACCTTC. Translating it yields CASGQGLYGYTF.

This clone was found once. This sequence joins TRBV19 and TRBJ1-5, with 9 bases fitting TRBD1. This CDR3 is 17 amino acids long. The germline gives CDR1 LNHDA, CDR2 SQIVND (reference sequence). Germline trimming cut 5 bases from V and 1 base from J; bases unmatched to any gene: 9. This chain's CDR3 is CASSFRATGGSNQPQHF. The CDR3 DNA sequence: TGTGCCAGTAGTTTCCGGGCGACAGGGGGAAGCAATCAGCCCCAGCATTTT.

This chain uses TRBV6-1 with TRBJ2-3; D is unresolved. The CDR3 sequence is 15 residues long. Germline-derived CDR1 and CDR2 are MNHNS and SASEGT. The germline V and J ends were trimmed by 1 base and 0 bases, with 8 bases remaining between them. CDR3 nucleotides: TGTGCCAGCAGTGAAGGTTCAGGAAGCACAGATACGCAGTATTTT. The encoded protein is CASSEGSGSTDTQYF.

This clone has more than one count but fewer than ten. CDR3 sequence: CATSREGTAAYEQYF. CDR3 DNA: TGTGCCACCAGCAGAGAAGGGACAGCAGCTTACGAGCAGTACTTC. The chain couples TRBV15 to TRBJ2-7, with 7 nucleotides matching TRBD1. Per the germline V gene, CDR1 is LNHNV and CDR2 is YYDKDF (reference sequence). This CDR3 has 15 residues. Losses at the gene ends were 0 bases for V and 4 bases for J; bases not matched to a gene: 6.

This chain connects TRBV7-2 to TRBJ2-3; TRBD1 matches 7 bases. With V trimmed by 4 bases and J by 0 bases, 4 bases remained unmatched. The V gene's germline CDR1 is SGHTA and CDR2 FQGNSA. The CDR3 is 15 amino acids. This CDR3 is CASSSDRHSTDTQYF. CDR3 nucleotide sequence: TGTGCCAGCAGCTCGGACAGGCACAGCACAGATACGCAGTATTTT.

The chain couples TRBV5-1 to TRBJ2-7; 9 positions match TRBD1. The ends lost 7 bases at V and 3 bases at J; junction bases unmatched: 5. Germline V gene data show CDR1 as SGHRS and CDR2 as YFSETQ. The CDR3 totals 13 residues. The CDR3 sequence: CASHRDRDYEQYF. The CDR3, as DNA: TGCGCCAGCCATCGGGACAGGGACTACGAGCAGTACTTC. The full variable domain, in which reference TRBV5-1 and TRBJ2-7 provide the parts outside the CDR3, is KAGVTQTPRYLIKTRGQQVTLSCSPISGHRSVSWYQQTPGQGLQFLFEYFSETQRNKGNFPGRFSGRQFSNSRSEMNVSTLELGDSALYLCASHRDRDYEQYFGPGTRLTVT.